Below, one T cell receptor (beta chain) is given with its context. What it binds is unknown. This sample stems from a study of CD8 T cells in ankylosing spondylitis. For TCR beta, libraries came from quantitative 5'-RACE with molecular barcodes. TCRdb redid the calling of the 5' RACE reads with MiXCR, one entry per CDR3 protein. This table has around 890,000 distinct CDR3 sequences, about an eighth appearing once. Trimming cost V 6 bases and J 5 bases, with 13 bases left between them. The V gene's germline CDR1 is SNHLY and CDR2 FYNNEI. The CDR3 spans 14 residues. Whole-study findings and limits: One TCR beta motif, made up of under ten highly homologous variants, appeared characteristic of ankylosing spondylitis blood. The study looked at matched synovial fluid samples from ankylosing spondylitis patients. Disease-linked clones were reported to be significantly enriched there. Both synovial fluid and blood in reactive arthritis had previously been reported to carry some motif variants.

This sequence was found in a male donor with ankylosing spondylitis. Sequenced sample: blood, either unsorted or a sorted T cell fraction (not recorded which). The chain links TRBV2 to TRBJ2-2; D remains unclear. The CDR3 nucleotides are TGTGCCAGCAGACCATGGCAAGGGACCGGGGAGCTGTTTTTT. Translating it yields CASRPWQGTGELFF. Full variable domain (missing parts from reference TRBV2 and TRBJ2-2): EPEVTQTPSHQVTQMGQEVILRCVPISNHLYFYWYRQILGQKVEFLVSFYNNEISEKSEIFDDQFSVERPDGSNFTLKIRSTKLEDSAMYFCASRPWQGTGELFFGEGSRLTVL.